This TCR beta chain emerged from a study of blood T cell repertoires in COVID-19. Sequencing used immunoSEQ multiplex PCR; TCRdb keeps in-frame clones, though not all of them. Of some 150,000 clones listed, over 85% were seen once; the top ten hold 1.5% to 2%. V trimming: 5 bases; J trimming: 1 base; junction bases outside the gene matches: 5. This CDR3 spans 16 amino acids. Germline loops: CDR1 LGHDT, CDR2 YNNKEL (reference sequence). The TCR sequence derives from a human donor in a cohort sampled during active COVID-19. The rearrangement links TRBV3-1 (or the pseudogene TRBV3-2) to TRBJ2-3; 11 nucleotides agree with TRBD2. The sequenced sample was peripheral blood. CDR3 nucleotides: TGTGCCAGCAGCTTTAAACTAGCGGGGGGCACAGATACGCAGTATTTT. Translated, it gives CASSFKLAGGTDTQYF.